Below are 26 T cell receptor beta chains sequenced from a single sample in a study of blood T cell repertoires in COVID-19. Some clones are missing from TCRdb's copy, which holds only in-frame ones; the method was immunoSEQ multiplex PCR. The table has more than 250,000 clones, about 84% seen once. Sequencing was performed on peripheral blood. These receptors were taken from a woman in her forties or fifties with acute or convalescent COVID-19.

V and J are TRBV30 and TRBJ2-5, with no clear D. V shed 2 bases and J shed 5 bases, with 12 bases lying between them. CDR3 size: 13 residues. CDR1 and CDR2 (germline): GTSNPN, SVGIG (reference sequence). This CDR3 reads CAWSLRFRETQYF. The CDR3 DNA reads TGTGCCTGGAGTCTGCGTTTTCGGGAGACCCAGTACTTC.

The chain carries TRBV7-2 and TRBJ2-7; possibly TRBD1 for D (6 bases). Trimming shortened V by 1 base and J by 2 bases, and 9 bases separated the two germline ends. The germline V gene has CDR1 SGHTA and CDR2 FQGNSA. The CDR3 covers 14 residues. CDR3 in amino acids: CASSLGDITYEQYF. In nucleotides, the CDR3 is TGTGCCAGCAGCTTAGGGGACATAACCTACGAGCAGTACTTC.

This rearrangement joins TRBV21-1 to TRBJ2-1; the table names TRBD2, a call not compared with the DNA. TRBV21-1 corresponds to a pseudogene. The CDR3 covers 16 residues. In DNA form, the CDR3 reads TGTGCCAGCAGCAGCCTTAGCAGCTACTCCTACAATGAGCAGTTCTTC. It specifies CASSSLSSYSYNEQFF.

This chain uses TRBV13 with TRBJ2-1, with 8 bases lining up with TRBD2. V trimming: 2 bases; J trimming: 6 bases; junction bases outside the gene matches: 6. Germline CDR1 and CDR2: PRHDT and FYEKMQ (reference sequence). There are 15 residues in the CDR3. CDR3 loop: CASSLRRRGVNEQFF. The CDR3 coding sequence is TGTGCCAGCAGCTTAAGACGGCGGGGGGTCAATGAGCAGTTCTTC.

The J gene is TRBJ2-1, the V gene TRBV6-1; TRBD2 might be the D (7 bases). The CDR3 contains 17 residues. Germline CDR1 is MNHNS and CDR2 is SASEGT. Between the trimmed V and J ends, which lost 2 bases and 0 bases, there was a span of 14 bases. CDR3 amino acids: CASSERLGGGSYNEQFF. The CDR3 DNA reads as TGTGCCAGCAGTGAACGACTGGGAGGGGGCTCCTACAATGAGCAGTTCTTC.

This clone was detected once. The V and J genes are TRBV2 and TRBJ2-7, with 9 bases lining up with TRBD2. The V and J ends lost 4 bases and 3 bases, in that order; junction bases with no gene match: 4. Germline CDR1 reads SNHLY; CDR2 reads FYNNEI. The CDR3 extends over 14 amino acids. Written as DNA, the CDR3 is TGTGCCAGCAGTGGGACTAGCGTGTTCTACGAGCAGTACTTC. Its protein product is CASSGTSVFYEQYF.

The CDR3 DNA sequence: TGTGCCAGCAGTTCGCTAGGGGCTGGCAGAGCCAACTATGGCTACACCTTC. Amino acids: CASSSLGAGRANYGYTF. The V call is TRBV27, the J call TRBJ1-2; D may be TRBD1 (5 bases). This CDR3 has 17 amino acids. V lost 4 bases to trimming and J lost 2 bases, with 20 bases between them. Germline V lookup: CDR1 MNHEY, CDR2 SMNVEV (reference sequence).

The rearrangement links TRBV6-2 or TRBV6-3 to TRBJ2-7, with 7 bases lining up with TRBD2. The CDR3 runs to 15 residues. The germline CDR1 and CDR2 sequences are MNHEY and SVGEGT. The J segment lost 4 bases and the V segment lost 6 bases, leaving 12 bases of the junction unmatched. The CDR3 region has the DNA TGTGCCAGCAGCCCGGAAAAGCGGGGATTATACGAGCAGTACTTC. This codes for CASSPEKRGLYEQYF.

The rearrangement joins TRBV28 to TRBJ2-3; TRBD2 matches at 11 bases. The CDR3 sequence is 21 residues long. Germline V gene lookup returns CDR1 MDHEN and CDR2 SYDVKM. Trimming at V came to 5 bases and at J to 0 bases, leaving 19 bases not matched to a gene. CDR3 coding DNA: TGTGCCAGCAGTACTCCAAACCAATTTAGCGGGAGGGCTCCTAGCACAGATACGCAGTATTTT. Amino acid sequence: CASSTPNQFSGRAPSTDTQYF.

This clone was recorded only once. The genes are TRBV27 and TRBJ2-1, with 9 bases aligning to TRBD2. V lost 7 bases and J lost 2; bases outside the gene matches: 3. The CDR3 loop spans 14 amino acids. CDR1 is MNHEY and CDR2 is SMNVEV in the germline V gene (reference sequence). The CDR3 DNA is TGTGCCAGCACAACTAGCGGGCCCTACAATGAGCAGTTCTTC. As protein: CASTTSGPYNEQFF.

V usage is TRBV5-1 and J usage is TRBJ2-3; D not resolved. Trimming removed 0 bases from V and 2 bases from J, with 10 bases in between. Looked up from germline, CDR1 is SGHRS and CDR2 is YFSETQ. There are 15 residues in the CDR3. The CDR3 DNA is TGCGCCAGCAGCTTGGCCAGGCTCCACACAGATACGCAGTATTTT. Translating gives CASSLARLHTDTQYF. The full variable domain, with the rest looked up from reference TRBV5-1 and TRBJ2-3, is KAGVTQTPRYLIKTRGQQVTLSCSPISGHRSVSWYQQTPGQGLQFLFEYFSETQRNKGNFPGRFSGRQFSNSRSEMNVSTLELGDSALYLCASSLARLHTDTQYFGPGTRLTVL.

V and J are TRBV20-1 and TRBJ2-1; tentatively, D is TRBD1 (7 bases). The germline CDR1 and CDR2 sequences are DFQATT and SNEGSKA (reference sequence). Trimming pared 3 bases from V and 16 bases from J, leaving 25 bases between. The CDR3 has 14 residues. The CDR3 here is CSASLGGGGLPQFF. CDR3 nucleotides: TGCAGTGCTAGTCTAGGAGGGGGCGGCCTACCGCAATTCTTC.

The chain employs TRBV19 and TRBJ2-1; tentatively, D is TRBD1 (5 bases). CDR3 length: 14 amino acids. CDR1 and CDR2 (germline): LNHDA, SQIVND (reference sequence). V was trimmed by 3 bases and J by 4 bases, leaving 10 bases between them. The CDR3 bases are TGTGCCAGTAGTATGGGGCTAGGATACAATGAGCAGTTCTTC. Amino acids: CASSMGLGYNEQFF.

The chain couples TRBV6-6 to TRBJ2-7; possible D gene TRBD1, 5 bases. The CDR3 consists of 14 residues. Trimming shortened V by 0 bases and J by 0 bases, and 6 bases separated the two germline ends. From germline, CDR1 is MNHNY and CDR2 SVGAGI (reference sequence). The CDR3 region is CASSYSDSSYEQYF. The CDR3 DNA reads TGTGCCAGCAGTTACTCAGACAGCTCCTACGAGCAGTACTTC.

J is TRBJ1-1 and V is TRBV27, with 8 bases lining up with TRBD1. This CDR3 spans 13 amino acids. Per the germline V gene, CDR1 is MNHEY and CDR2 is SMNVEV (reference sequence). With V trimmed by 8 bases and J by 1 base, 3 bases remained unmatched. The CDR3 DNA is TGTGCCAGCCTACAGGGGGGGAACACTGAAGCTTTCTTT. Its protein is CASLQGGNTEAFF.

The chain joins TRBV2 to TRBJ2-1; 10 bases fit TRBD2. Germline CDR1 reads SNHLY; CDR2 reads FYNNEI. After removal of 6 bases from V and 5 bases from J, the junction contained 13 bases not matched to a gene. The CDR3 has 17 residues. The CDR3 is CASSYDLAGAGHNEQFF. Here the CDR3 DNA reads TGTGCCAGCAGCTACGATCTAGCGGGAGCGGGGCACAATGAGCAGTTCTTC. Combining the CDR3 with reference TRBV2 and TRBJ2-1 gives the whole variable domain EPEVTQTPSHQVTQMGQEVILRCVPISNHLYFYWYRQILGQKVEFLVSFYNNEISEKSEIFDDQFSVERPDGSNFTLKIRSTKLEDSAMYFCASSYDLAGAGHNEQFFGPGTRLTVL.

CDR3 sequence: CASKRQRLSYEQYF. In nucleotides, the CDR3 is TGTGCCAGCAAGAGACAGCGCCTCTCCTACGAGCAGTACTTC. This rearrangement joins TRBV21-1 to TRBJ2-7; TRBD1, as called in the table, went unchecked against the DNA. TRBV21-1 is described as a pseudogene. This CDR3 contains 14 residues.

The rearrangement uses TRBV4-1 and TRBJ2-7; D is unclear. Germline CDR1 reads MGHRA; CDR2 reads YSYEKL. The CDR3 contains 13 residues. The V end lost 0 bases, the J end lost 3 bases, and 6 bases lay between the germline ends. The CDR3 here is CASSQDQFYEQYF. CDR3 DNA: TGCGCCAGCAGCCAAGATCAGTTCTACGAGCAGTACTTC.

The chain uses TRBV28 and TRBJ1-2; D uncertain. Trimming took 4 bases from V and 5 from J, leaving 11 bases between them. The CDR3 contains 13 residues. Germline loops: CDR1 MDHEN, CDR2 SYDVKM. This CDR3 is CASSSRQSYGYTF. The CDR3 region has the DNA TGTGCCAGCAGTTCCAGACAAAGTTATGGCTACACCTTC.

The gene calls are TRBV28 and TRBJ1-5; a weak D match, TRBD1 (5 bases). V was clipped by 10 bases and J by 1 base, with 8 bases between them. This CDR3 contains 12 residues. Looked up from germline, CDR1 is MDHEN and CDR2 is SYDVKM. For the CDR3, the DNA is TGTGCCAACCAGGGAAGCAATCAGCCCCAGCATTTT. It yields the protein CANQGSNQPQHF.

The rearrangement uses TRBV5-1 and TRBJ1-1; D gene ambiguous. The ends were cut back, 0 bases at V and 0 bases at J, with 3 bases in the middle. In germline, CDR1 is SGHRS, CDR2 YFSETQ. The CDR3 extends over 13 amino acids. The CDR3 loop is CASSLGLNTEAFF. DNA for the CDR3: TGCGCCAGCAGCTTGGGGCTGAACACTGAAGCTTTCTTT.

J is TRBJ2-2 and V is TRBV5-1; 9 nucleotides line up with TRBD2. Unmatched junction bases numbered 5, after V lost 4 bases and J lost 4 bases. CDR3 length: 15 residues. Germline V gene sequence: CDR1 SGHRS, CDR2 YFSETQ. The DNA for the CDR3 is TGCGCCAGCAGCGAGGGACTAGCCACCACCGGGGAGCTGTTTTTT. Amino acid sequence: CASSEGLATTGELFF.

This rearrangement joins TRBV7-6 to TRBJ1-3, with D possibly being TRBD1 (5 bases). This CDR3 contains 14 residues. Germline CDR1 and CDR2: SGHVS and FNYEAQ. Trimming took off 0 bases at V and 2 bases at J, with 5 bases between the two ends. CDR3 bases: TGTGCCAGCAGCTTAGCAGGGGCTGGAAACACCATATATTTT. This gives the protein CASSLAGAGNTIYF.

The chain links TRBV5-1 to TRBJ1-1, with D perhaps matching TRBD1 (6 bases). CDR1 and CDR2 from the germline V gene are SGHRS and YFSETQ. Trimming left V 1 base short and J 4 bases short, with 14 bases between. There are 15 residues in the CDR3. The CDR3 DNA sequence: TGCGCCAGCAGCTTGCAGTTTGGGGGGGCCACTGAAGCTTTCTTT. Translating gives CASSLQFGGATEAFF.

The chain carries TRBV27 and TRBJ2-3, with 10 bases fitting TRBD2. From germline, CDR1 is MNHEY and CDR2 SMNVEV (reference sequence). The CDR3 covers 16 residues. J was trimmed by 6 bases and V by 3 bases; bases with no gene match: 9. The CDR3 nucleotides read TGTGCCAGCAGTTTCGGACTAGCGGTCAGCAGGGATACGCAGTATTTT. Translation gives CASSFGLAVSRDTQYF.

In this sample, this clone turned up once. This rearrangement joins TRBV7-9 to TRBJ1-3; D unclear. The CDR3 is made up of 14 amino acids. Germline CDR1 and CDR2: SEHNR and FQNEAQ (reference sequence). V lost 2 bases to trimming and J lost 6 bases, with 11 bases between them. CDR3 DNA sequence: TGTGCCAGCAGCTTAAAGACGACTGAAAACACCATATATTTT. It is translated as CASSLKTTENTIYF. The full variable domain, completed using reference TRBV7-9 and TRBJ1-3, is DTGVSQNPRHKITKRGQNVTFRCDPISEHNRLYWYRQTLGQGPEFLTYFQNEAQLEKSRLLSDRFSAERPKGSFSTLEIQRTEQGDSAMYLCASSLKTTENTIYFGEGSWLTVV.